This entry describes one T cell receptor (beta chain). Its specificity is not known. The germline gives CDR1 SGDLS, CDR2 YYNGEE. The CDR3 sequence is 13 residues long. V lost 4 bases and J lost 3, with 8 bases in between. This record belongs to a study of CD4 T cells in relation to SARS-CoV-2 and coronaviruses. Study outcomes and limitations: No donor gave both pre-pandemic and post-infection samples.

Method: immunoSEQ multiplex PCR; TCRdb's copy keeps in-frame clones and lacks some. The data contain tens of thousands of clones, 90% to 95% of them singletons. The rearrangement links TRBV9 to TRBJ2-1, with D maybe TRBD2 (5 bases). The TCR originated in an adult with COVID-19. Sequenced input: naive CD4+ T cells from PBMCs. The subset: naive CD4+ T cells isolated by negative enrichment. The CDR3 reads CASSPRDYNEQFF. The CDR3 region has the DNA TGTGCCAGCAGCCCCCGGGACTACAATGAGCAGTTCTTC.